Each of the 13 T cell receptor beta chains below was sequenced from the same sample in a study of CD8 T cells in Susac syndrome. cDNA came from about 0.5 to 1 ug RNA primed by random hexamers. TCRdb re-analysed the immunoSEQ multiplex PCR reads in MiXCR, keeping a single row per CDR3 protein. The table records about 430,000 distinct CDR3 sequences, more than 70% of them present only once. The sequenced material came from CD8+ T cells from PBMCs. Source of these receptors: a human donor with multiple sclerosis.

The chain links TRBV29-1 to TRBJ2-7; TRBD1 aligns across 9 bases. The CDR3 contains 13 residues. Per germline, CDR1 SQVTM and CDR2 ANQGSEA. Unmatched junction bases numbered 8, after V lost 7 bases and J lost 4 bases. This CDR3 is CSAVPGQGYEQYF. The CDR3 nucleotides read TGCAGCGCGGTACCGGGACAGGGTTACGAGCAGTACTTC.

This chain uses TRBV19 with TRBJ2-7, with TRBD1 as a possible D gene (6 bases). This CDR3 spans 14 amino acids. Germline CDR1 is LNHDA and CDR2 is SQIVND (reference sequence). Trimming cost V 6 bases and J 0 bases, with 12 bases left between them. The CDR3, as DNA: TGTGCCAGTAGGTGGACAGTCGACTCCTACGAGCAGTACTTC. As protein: CASRWTVDSYEQYF.

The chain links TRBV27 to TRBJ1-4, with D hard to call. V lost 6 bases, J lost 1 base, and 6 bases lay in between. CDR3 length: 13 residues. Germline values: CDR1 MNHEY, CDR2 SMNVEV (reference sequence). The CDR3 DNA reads TGTGCCAGCAGCCCCCTAACTAATGAAAAACTGTTTTTT. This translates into CASSPLTNEKLFF.

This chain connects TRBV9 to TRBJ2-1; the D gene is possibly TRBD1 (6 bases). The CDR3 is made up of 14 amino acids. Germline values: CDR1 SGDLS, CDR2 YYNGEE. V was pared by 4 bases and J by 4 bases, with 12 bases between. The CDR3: CASSPGTQYNEQFF. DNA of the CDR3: TGTGCCAGCAGCCCAGGGACACAGTACAATGAGCAGTTCTTC.

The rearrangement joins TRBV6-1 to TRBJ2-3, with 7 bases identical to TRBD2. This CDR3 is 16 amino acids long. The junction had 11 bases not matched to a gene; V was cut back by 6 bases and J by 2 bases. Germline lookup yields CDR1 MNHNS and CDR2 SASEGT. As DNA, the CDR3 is TGTGCCAGCAGGCACTGGGCGGGGGAGCTCACAGATACGCAGTATTTT. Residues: CASRHWAGELTDTQYF.

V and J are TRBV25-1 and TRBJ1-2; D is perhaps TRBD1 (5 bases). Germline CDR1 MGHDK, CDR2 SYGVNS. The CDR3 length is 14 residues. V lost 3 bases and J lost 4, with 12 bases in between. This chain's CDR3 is CASSDWDGAYGYTF. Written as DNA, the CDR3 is TGTGCCAGCAGTGATTGGGACGGCGCCTATGGCTACACCTTC.

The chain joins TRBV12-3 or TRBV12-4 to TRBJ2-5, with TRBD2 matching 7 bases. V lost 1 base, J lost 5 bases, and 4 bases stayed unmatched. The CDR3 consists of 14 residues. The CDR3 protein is CASSLDWGGETQYF. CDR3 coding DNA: TGTGCCAGCAGTTTAGACTGGGGGGGGGAGACCCAGTACTTC.

The DNA for the CDR3 is TGTGCCAGCAGCCAGAGGGAGCGGGAATACCAAGAGACCCAGTACTTC. Protein: CASSQREREYQETQYF. The gene calls are TRBV3-1 and TRBJ2-5; 7 bases map to TRBD2. The CDR3 is made up of 16 amino acids. Germline CDR1 is LGHDT and CDR2 is YNNKEL (reference sequence). V lost 3 bases and J lost 0; bases outside the gene matches: 7.

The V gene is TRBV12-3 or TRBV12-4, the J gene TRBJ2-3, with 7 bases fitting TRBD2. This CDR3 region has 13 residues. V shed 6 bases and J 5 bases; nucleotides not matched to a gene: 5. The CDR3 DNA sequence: TGTGCCAGCAGCCCCGGACTAGAAGATACGCAGTATTTT. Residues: CASSPGLEDTQYF.

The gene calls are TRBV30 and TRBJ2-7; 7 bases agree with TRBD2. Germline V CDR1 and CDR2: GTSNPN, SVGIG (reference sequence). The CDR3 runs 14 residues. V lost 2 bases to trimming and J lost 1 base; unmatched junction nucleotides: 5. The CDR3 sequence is CAWSLGGISYEQYF. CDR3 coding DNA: TGTGCCTGGAGTCTCGGGGGGATTTCCTACGAGCAGTACTTC.

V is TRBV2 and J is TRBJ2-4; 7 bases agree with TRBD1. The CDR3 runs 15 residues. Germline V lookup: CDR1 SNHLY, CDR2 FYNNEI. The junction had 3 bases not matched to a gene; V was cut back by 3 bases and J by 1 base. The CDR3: CASSDQGEAKNIQYF. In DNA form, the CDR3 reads TGTGCCAGCAGTGACCAGGGGGAGGCCAAAAACATTCAGTACTTC.

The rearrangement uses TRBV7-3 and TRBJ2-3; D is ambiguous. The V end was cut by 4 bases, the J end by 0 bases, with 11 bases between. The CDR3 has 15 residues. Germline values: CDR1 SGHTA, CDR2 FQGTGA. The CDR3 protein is CASSSLGGSTDTQYF. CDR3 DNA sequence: TGTGCCAGCAGCTCCTTAGGCGGAAGCACAGATACGCAGTATTTT.

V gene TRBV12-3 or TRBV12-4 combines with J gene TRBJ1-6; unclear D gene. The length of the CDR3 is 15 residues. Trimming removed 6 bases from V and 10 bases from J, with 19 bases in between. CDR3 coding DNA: TGTGCCAGCAGCCCGGAGGGTCTGCTCAGCTCACCCCTCCACTTT. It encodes CASSPEGLLSSPLHF.